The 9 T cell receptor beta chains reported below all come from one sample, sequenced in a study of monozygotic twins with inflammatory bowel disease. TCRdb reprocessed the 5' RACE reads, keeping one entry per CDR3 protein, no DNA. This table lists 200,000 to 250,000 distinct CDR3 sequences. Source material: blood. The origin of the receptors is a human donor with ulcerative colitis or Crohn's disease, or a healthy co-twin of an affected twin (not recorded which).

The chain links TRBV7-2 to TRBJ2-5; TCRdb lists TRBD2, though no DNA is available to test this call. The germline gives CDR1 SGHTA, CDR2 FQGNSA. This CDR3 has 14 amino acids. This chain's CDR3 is CASSPTSGTETQYF.

The CDR3: CSARGVDTQYF. The rearrangement joins TRBV20-1 to TRBJ2-3; TCRdb lists TRBD2, though no DNA is available to test this call. CDR3 size: 11 residues. Germline loops: CDR1 DFQATT, CDR2 SNEGSKA (reference sequence).

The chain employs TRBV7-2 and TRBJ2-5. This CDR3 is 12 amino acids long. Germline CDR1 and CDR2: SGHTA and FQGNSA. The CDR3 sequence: CASSRWLETQYF.

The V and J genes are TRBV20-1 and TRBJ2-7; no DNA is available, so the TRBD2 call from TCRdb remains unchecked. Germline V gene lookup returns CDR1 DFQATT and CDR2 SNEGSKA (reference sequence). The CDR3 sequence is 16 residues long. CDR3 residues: CSAGTSGRVGSYEQYF.

The CDR3 is CASSRGGFTYEQYF. V is TRBV5-1 and J is TRBJ2-7; TCRdb proposes TRBD2, but this gene call is untestable without DNA. The CDR3 sequence is 14 residues long. Germline loops: CDR1 SGHRS, CDR2 YFSETQ.

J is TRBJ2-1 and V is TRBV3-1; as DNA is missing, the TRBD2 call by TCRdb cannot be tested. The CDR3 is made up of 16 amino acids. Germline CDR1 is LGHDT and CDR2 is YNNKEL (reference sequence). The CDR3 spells CASSQESGSLYNEQFF.

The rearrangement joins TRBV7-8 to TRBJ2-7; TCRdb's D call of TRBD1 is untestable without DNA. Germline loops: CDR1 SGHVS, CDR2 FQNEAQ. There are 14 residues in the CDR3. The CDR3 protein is CASSPYRVGYEQYF.

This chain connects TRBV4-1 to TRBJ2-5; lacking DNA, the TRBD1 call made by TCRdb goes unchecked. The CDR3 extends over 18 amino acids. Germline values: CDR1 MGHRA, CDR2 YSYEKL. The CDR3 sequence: CASSQGSLGRGVGETQYF.

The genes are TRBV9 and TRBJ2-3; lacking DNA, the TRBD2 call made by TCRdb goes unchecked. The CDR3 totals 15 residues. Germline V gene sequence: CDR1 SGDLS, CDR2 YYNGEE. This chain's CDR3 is CASSVQQRGADTQYF.